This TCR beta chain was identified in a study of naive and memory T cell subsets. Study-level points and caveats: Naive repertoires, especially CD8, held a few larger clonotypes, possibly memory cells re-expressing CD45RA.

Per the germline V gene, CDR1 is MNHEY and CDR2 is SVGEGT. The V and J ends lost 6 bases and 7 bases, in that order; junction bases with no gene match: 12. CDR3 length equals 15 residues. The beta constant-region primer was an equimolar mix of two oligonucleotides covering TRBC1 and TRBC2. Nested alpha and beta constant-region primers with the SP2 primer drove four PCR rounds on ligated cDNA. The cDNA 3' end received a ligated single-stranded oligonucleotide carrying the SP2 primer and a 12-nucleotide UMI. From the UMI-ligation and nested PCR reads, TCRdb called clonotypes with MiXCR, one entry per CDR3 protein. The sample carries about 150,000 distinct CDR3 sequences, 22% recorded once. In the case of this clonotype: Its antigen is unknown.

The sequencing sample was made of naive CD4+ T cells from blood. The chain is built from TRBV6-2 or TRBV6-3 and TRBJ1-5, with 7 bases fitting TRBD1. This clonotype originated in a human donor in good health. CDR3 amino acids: CASSILTGRDQPQHF. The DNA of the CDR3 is TGTGCCAGCAGCATACTGACAGGGCGGGACCAGCCCCAGCATTTT.